The rows below give T cell receptor beta chains drawn from one sample of a study of cytomegalovirus exposure and HLA in healthy donors. Sequencing was performed with immunoSEQ multiplex PCR; in TCRdb, only in-frame clones are kept and a portion is missing. The table lists about 140,000 clones, 79% of them singletons. The sequencing sample was made of PBMCs. The receptors stem from a man aged 18 to 30 in good health and CMV-seronegative. The CDR3 runs from the conserved cysteine through the conserved F or W. A D gene is named only where the DNA matches it firmly. Size is omitted from some rows. Given values are once, few, many or a class for expanded clones.

CDR3 length	clone size	D gene	V gene	J gene	CDR3 protein	CDR3 DNA
12	.	.	TRBV6-5	TRBJ1-2	CASSRQNYGYTF	TGTGCCAGCAGTCGACAGAACTATGGCTACACCTTC
19	.	.	TRBV9	TRBJ1-4	CASSVEPTLGAGTNEKLFF	TGTGCCAGCAGCGTAGAACCAACCCTAGGGGCAGGAACTAATGAAAAACTGTTTTTT
13	few	.	TRBV6-1	TRBJ1-1	CASSETRRVEAFF	TGTGCCAGCAGTGAAACTCGGAGGGTGGAAGCTTTCTTT
16	.	TRBD1	TRBV9	TRBJ1-6	CASGGTDLSYNSPLHF	TGTGCCAGCGGAGGGACAGACCTCTCCTATAATTCACCCCTCCACTTT
13	.	TRBD1	TRBV6-5	TRBJ1-1	CASSPGTANEAFF	TGTGCCAGCAGCCCAGGGACAGCAAATGAAGCTTTCTTT
13	.	.	TRBV7-2	TRBJ1-2	CASSTQGYYGYTF	TGTGCCAGCAGCACACAGGGCTACTATGGCTACACCTTC
18	.	TRBD1	TRBV4-1	TRBJ2-6	CASSQLKQGASGANVLTF	TGCGCCAGCAGCCAGCTGAAACAGGGGGCCTCTGGGGCCAACGTCCTGACTTTC
14	few	.	TRBV6-1	TRBJ2-2	CASSEQGNTGELFF	TGTGCCAGCAGTGAACAGGGGAACACCGGGGAGCTGTTTTTT
15	.	TRBD1	TRBV4-1	TRBJ1-4	CASSPMTGNNEKLFF	TGCGCCAGCAGCCCCATGACAGGGAACAATGAAAAACTGTTTTTT
15	.	TRBD1	TRBV5-1	TRBJ1-4	CASSLRQGAGEKLFF	TGCGCCAGCAGCTTGAGGCAGGGGGCGGGTGAAAAACTGTTTTTT
15	.	TRBD1	TRBV7-6	TRBJ1-3	CASSFGRTGGNTIYF	TGTGCCAGCAGCTTTGGCAGGACAGGGGGAAACACCATATATTTT
16	.	TRBD2	TRBV11-2	TRBJ2-5	CASSLDLRGGWETQYF	TGTGCCAGCAGCTTAGATCTGCGGGGGGGCTGGGAGACCCAGTACTTC
13	.	.	TRBV9	TRBJ1-2	CASSVTRDYGYTF	TGTGCCAGCAGCGTAACCAGGGACTATGGCTACACCTTC
16	.	TRBD1	TRBV19	TRBJ2-7	CASSMGNRGSSYEQYF	TGTGCCAGTAGTATGGGCAACAGGGGGTCATCCTACGAGCAGTACTTC
15	.	.	TRBV4-3	TRBJ1-1	CASSQDLGSYTEAFF	TGCGCCAGCAGCCAAGATCTAGGGAGCTACACTGAAGCTTTCTTT
15	.	TRBD1	TRBV15	TRBJ2-1	CATSRAGGVYNEQFF	TGTGCCACCAGCAGAGCAGGGGGTGTCTACAATGAGCAGTTCTTC
14	few	.	TRBV2	TRBJ2-2	CASREFQGTGELFF	TGTGCCAGCAGAGAATTCCAGGGGACCGGGGAGCTGTTTTTT
11	.	.	TRBV19	TRBJ2-1	CASRRWNEQFF	TGTGCCAGTCGCAGGTGGAATGAGCAGTTCTTC
14	.	.	TRBV10-3	TRBJ1-2	CAISESWQGGGYTF	TGTGCCATCAGTGAGTCGTGGCAGGGTGGGGGCTACACCTTC
13	.	.	TRBV9	TRBJ2-5	CASSVGARETQYF	TGTGCCAGCAGCGTGGGGGCGAGGGAGACCCAGTACTTC
16	.	.	TRBV19	TRBJ1-5	CASSIMAGDGNQPQHF	TGTGCCAGTAGTATAATGGCAGGGGACGGCAATCAGCCCCAGCATTTT
15	.	.	TRBV7-2	TRBJ1-2	CASSRGPNRADGYTF	TGTGCCAGCAGCCGTGGTCCGAACAGGGCCGATGGCTACACCTTC
14	few	.	TRBV25-1	TRBJ1-2	CASSEYSRNYGYTF	TGTGCCAGCAGTGAATATTCCAGGAACTATGGCTACACCTTC
15	.	TRBD1	TRBV4-2	TRBJ1-5	CASSHDRERNQPQHF	TGTGCCAGCAGCCACGACAGGGAGCGGAATCAGCCCCAGCATTTT
13	once	.	TRBV21-1	TRBJ1-2	CASSKDGPYGYTF	TGTGCCAGCAGCAAGGATGGGCCGTATGGCTACACCTTC
13	.	.	TRBV18	TRBJ2-7	CASSPREYYEQYF	TGTGCCAGCTCACCGCGGGAATACTACGAGCAGTACTTC
17	.	TRBD1	TRBV19	TRBJ1-1	CASSPRQGGYRGTEAFF	TGTGCCAGTAGTCCGAGACAGGGCGGTTATAGGGGCACTGAAGCTTTCTTT
12	few	.	TRBV7-2	TRBJ2-1	CASSQWGQLQFF	TGTGCCAGCAGTCAGTGGGGCCAGCTCCAGTTCTTC
14	.	TRBD1	TRBV7-9	TRBJ1-5	CASSLPGGNQPQHF	TGTGCCAGCAGCTTACCAGGGGGGAATCAGCCCCAGCATTTT
14	.	.	TRBV12-5	TRBJ2-3	CASAGQGYTDTQYF	TGTGCTAGTGCGGGCCAGGGCTACACAGATACGCAGTATTTT
15	.	.	TRBV2	TRBJ2-2	CASSPWPPNTGELFF	TGTGCCAGCAGTCCTTGGCCACCGAACACCGGGGAGCTGTTTTTT
15	.	.	TRBV7-9	TRBJ1-2	CASSFPSAVTYGYTF	TGTGCCAGCAGCTTCCCGTCGGCGGTGACCTATGGCTACACCTTC
14	.	.	TRBV5-1	TRBJ1-2	CASSLPEGSGGYTF	TGCGCCAGCAGCTTACCCGAGGGAAGTGGTGGCTACACCTTC
15	once	TRBD1	TRBV13	TRBJ1-2	CASSPSDRGREGYTF	TGTGCCAGCAGCCCCTCCGACAGGGGGCGCGAGGGCTACACCTTC
13	.	.	TRBV15	TRBJ2-7	CATSSPPQYEQYF	TGTGCCACCAGCAGCCCCCCTCAGTACGAGCAGTACTTC
16	.	TRBD1	TRBV19	TRBJ2-4	CASSIYTGTGLDIQYF	TGTGCCAGTAGTATCTATACCGGGACAGGGTTGGACATTCAGTACTTC
16	once	TRBD2	TRBV19	TRBJ2-2	CASSIRTSGGAGELFF	TGTGCCAGTAGTATCCGGACTAGCGGGGGGGCCGGGGAGCTGTTTTTT
16	.	.	TRBV5-8	TRBJ2-2	CASSLGRGIGTGELFF	TGTGCCAGCAGCTTGGGCAGGGGAATTGGCACCGGGGAGCTGTTTTTT
14	.	.	TRBV5-5	TRBJ1-1	CASSLVRTNTEAFF	TGTGCCAGCAGCTTGGTCAGGACTAACACTGAAGCTTTCTTT
19	.	TRBD1	TRBV4-1	TRBJ1-5	CASSPLGGAGPMSGQPQHF	TGCGCCAGCAGCCCCCTAGGGGGCGCAGGGCCAATGTCTGGTCAGCCCCAGCATTTT
11	.	.	TRBV5-1	TRBJ2-1	CASSQQGQQFF	TGCGCCAGCAGCCAACAGGGACAGCAGTTCTTC
15	.	.	TRBV7-2	TRBJ1-5	CASSLAGGWNQPQHF	TGTGCCAGCAGCTTAGCAGGGGGATGGAATCAGCCCCAGCATTTT
15	once	TRBD2	TRBV6-1	TRBJ2-7	CASGRTSGGSIEQYF	TGTGCCAGCGGCCGGACTAGCGGGGGCTCGATCGAGCAGTACTTC
13	.	TRBD1	TRBV5-1	TRBJ1-2	CASSSTGDYGYTF	TGCGCCAGCAGCTCAACAGGGGACTATGGCTACACCTTC
12	.	.	TRBV19	TRBJ1-2	CASGAGRRGYTF	TGTGCCAGTGGGGCAGGGCGTAGGGGCTACACCTTC
13	few	.	TRBV27	TRBJ1-2	CASRPLAGRGYTF	TGTGCCAGCAGACCCCTCGCGGGGCGTGGCTACACCTTC
15	.	.	TRBV2	TRBJ2-7	CASSLKAGPAYEQYF	TGTGCCAGCAGTCTTAAGGCAGGGCCGGCGTACGAGCAGTACTTC
18	.	.	TRBV5-1	TRBJ2-5	CASSLASGAGDIQETQYF	TGCGCCAGCAGCTTGGCGTCAGGGGCCGGGGATATTCAAGAGACCCAGTACTTC
15	.	TRBD1	TRBV7-2	TRBJ2-2	CASNRDRVNTGELFF	TGTGCCAGCAACCGGGACAGGGTGAACACCGGGGAGCTGTTTTTT
21	.	TRBD1	TRBV6-1	TRBJ1-6	CASSEGNTRIRQGSINSPLHF	TGTGCCAGCAGTGAAGGCAATACCAGGATTCGACAGGGGTCAATTAATTCACCCCTCCACTTT
12	.	.	TRBV6-1	TRBJ1-2	CASSEYRGGYTF	TGTGCCAGCAGTGAGTACCGCGGCGGCTACACCTTC
15	.	TRBD1	TRBV15	TRBJ1-4	CATSRTWTGNEKLFF	TGTGCCACCAGCAGGACGTGGACAGGGAATGAAAAACTGTTTTTT